Shown below are 22 T cell receptor beta chains from a single sample sequenced in a study of regulatory T cells in long-lasting Graves disease. Arm-PCR with iRepertoire HTBI primers amplified the CDR3 regions for these TCR beta libraries. MiXCR was run by TCRdb on the multiplex PCR reads, yielding one entry per CDR3 protein. The data hold about 560,000 distinct CDR3 sequences, with roughly 15% observed a single time. Sample time point: newly diagnosed GD, antithyroid drugs for less than 3 months. Researchers made the TCR library from RNA that was extracted from PBMCs. This sample also belongs to another study, concerning T cells in Graves' hyperthyroidism and ophthalmopathy.

This specimen was peripheral blood mononuclear cells (PBMCs), taken at new diagnosis, from a patient treated with antithyroid drugs. Receptor source: a man between 18 and 29 years old with Graves disease.

This clonotype was detected a few times. The CDR3 is CASRAQERTDTQYF. Written as DNA, the CDR3 is TGTGCCAGCCGGGCACAGGAACGCACAGATACGCAGTATTTT. The J gene is TRBJ2-3, the V gene TRBV28; possible D gene TRBD1, 5 bases. V was shortened by 8 bases and J by 1 base, with 13 bases between the two germline ends. The CDR3 extends over 14 amino acids. Germline V gene lookup returns CDR1 MDHEN and CDR2 SYDVKM.

This clonotype has at least ten counts. The V call is TRBV28, the J call TRBJ2-5; TRBD1 might be the D (5 bases). This CDR3 is built from 18 residues. The germline CDR1 and CDR2 sequences are MDHEN and SYDVKM. Trimming cost V 3 bases and J 5 bases, with 25 bases left between them. The CDR3 protein is CASSFPHVQGALVETQYF. In DNA, the CDR3 is TGTGCCAGCAGTTTCCCTCATGTACAAGGGGCGCTTGTGGAGACCCAGTACTTC.

The V gene is TRBV7-8, the J gene TRBJ1-6; D may be TRBD1 (6 bases). The CDR3 totals 12 residues. Germline-derived CDR1 and CDR2 are SGHVS and FQNEAQ. V gave up 5 bases and J gave up 11 bases, with 10 bases separating them. The CDR3 coding sequence is TGTGCCAGCAGCCGACAGGAGGCACCCCTCCACTTT. It is translated as CASSRQEAPLHF.

In its sample, this clonotype was seen a few times. The chain is built from TRBV30 and TRBJ1-2, with a possible D match to TRBD1 (5 bases). V lost 5 bases and J 5 bases, leaving 15 bases between the germline ends. The CDR3 is 13 residues long. The germline V gene encodes CDR1 GTSNPN and CDR2 SVGIG (reference sequence). CDR3 amino acids: CAWSPQKGYGYTF. As DNA, the CDR3 is TGTGCCTGGTCGCCCCAGAAGGGGTATGGCTACACCTTC. The full variable domain, in which reference TRBV30 and TRBJ1-2 provide the parts outside the CDR3, is SQTIHQWPATLVQPVGSPLSLECTVEGTSNPNLYWYRQAAGRGLQLLFYSVGIGQISSEVPQNLSASRPQDRQFILSSKKLLLSDSGFYLCAWSPQKGYGYTFGSGTRLTVV.

This clonotype has at least ten counts. The chain couples TRBV12-3 or TRBV12-4 to TRBJ2-7; 8 nucleotides match TRBD2. V lost 5 bases and J lost 6; bases outside the gene matches: 12. CDR3 length: 15 residues. The DNA of the CDR3 is TGTGCCAGCAGTAAAATGGGAGCCAGCGGGGGCGAGCAGTACTTC. The encoded protein is CASSKMGASGGEQYF.

This clonotype has at least ten counts. The chain uses TRBV10-3 and TRBJ2-7; D gene unclear. The CDR3 sequence is 14 residues long. Germline CDR1 and CDR2: ENHRY and SYGVKD. Trimming cost V 6 bases and J 4 bases, with 16 bases left between them. The CDR3 loop is CAIRVRASQYEQYF. For the CDR3, the DNA is TGTGCCATCAGGGTCCGAGCCAGCCAATACGAGCAGTACTTC.

This clonotype was seen repeatedly, ten times or more. The CDR3 coding sequence is TGCAGTGCACATGCCGGGGGTAGGACTGAAGCTTTCTTT. Its protein product is CSAHAGGRTEAFF. The chain links TRBV20-1 to TRBJ1-1; TRBD1 is a possible D gene (5 bases). Germline CDR1 and CDR2: DFQATT and SNEGSKA (reference sequence). Trimming took off 6 bases at V and 5 bases at J, with 16 bases between the two ends. CDR3 size: 13 residues.

This clonotype was detected ten times or more. The CDR3 bases are TGTGCCAGCAGTTTCGGGGCAGAGAGCTCCTACGAGCAGTACTTC. Translating gives CASSFGAESSYEQYF. The rearrangement links TRBV27 to TRBJ2-7, with D perhaps matching TRBD1 or TRBD2 (5 bases each). The CDR3 totals 15 residues. Germline loops: CDR1 MNHEY, CDR2 SMNVEV (reference sequence). The germline V and J ends were trimmed by 3 bases and 0 bases, with 12 bases remaining between them.

This clonotype was picked up a small number of times. This chain connects TRBV27 to TRBJ1-6, with D perhaps TRBD1 (5 bases). Trimming left V 6 bases short and J 1 base short, with 16 bases between. This CDR3 is built from 17 residues. CDR1 is MNHEY and CDR2 is SMNVEV in the germline V gene (reference sequence). This chain's CDR3 is CASSLLMGVSYNSPLHF. DNA of the CDR3: TGTGCCAGCAGCCTGCTGATGGGGGTGTCCTATAATTCACCCCTCCACTTT.

The chain links TRBV9 to TRBJ2-1, with 13 bases that match TRBD2. The CDR3 loop spans 17 amino acids. The trim removed 3 bases at V and 2 bases at J, leaving 5 bases unmatched. Germline CDR1 is SGDLS and CDR2 is YYNGEE. CDR3 bases: TGTGCCAGCAGCGCCCGGGGGACTAGCGGGGCCTACAATGAGCAGTTCTTC. Its translation is CASSARGTSGAYNEQFF.

Of note for this clonotype: Compared with germline, one end of the junction differs, possibly owing to a read error. This chain links TRBV7-7 with TRBJ2-2; unclear D gene. The CDR3 has 16 amino acids. Germline CDR1 SSHAT, CDR2 FNYEAQ (reference sequence). The chain's CDR3 is CASSLVAGINTEELFF. The CDR3 DNA is TGTGCTAGCAGCTTAGTTGCAGGCATTAACACCGAGGAGCTGTTTTTT.

There are many counts of this clonotype. The chain couples TRBV12-3 or TRBV12-4 to TRBJ2-1, with D maybe TRBD1 (6 bases). The CDR3 length is 14 residues. V lost 3 bases and J lost 8, with 14 bases in between. Here the CDR3 reads CASSFGQRRHEQFF. CDR3 DNA sequence: TGTGCCAGCAGTTTCGGACAGAGAAGACATGAGCAGTTCTTC.

The CDR3 nucleotides are TGTGCCAGCAGCGTAGGGGGACAGGGGCAAAACATTCAGTACTTC. It yields the protein CASSVGGQGQNIQYF. The rearrangement links TRBV9 to TRBJ2-4, with 10 bases matching TRBD1. From germline, CDR1 is SGDLS and CDR2 YYNGEE. The CDR3 contains 15 residues. The J segment lost 5 bases and the V segment lost 0 bases, leaving 2 bases of the junction unmatched.

This clonotype has at least ten counts. V is TRBV7-8 and J is TRBJ1-2; TRBD1 might be the D (5 bases). Germline values: CDR1 SGHVS, CDR2 FQNEAQ. The CDR3 spans 17 residues. V lost 5 bases and J 0 bases, leaving 19 bases between the germline ends. The CDR3: CASSPPRSVGANYGYTF. DNA of the CDR3: TGTGCCAGCAGCCCCCCGAGGAGTGTAGGGGCTAACTATGGCTACACCTTC.

The CDR3, as DNA: TGTGCCAGCAGTACACTAGCGGGACGCTCTGGGGCCAACGTCCTGACTTTC. This translates into CASSTLAGRSGANVLTF. This rearrangement joins TRBV27 to TRBJ2-6; TRBD2 agrees at 10 bases. The CDR3 contains 17 residues. J was trimmed by 0 bases and V by 5 bases; bases with no gene match: 4. Germline V lookup: CDR1 MNHEY, CDR2 SMNVEV (reference sequence).

This clonotype appeared a few times. The chain uses TRBV11-2 and TRBJ2-1; TRBD2 aligns across 7 bases. The trim removed 1 base at V and 10 bases at J, leaving 7 bases unmatched. Germline V gives CDR1 SGHAT, CDR2 FQNNGV. The CDR3 runs to 14 residues. The DNA of the CDR3 is TGTGCCAGCAGCTTAGGGGGGAGGGCCGTAGAGCAGTTCTTC. Amino acids: CASSLGGRAVEQFF. The full variable domain, completed using reference TRBV11-2 and TRBJ2-1, is EAGVAQSPRYKIIEKRQSVAFWCNPISGHATLYWYQQILGQGPKLLIQFQNNGVVDDSQLPKDRFSAERLKGVDSTLKIQPAKLEDSAVYLCASSLGGRAVEQFFGPGTRLTVL.

V and J are TRBV20-1 and TRBJ1-2; D remains ambiguous. This CDR3 comprises 15 residues. With 5 bases removed from V and 4 bases from J, the gap between germline ends came to 20 bases. From germline, CDR1 is DFQATT and CDR2 SNEGSKA (reference sequence). The CDR3 DNA reads TGCAGTGCTCCAGGCGACTTTAACGGTGGCTATGGCTACACCTTC. It yields the protein CSAPGDFNGGYGYTF.

The chain joins TRBV19 to TRBJ2-7; TRBD2 might be the D (5 bases). The CDR3 spans 14 residues. Germline assignment: CDR1 LNHDA and CDR2 SQIVND (reference sequence). V was trimmed by 4 bases and J by 2 bases, leaving 12 bases between them. This chain's CDR3 is CASSRGMRAYEQYF. CDR3 DNA: TGTGCCAGTAGTAGAGGGATGAGGGCCTACGAGCAGTACTTC.

This rearrangement joins TRBV6-1 to TRBJ2-1; 8 nucleotides line up with TRBD2. CDR3 length: 18 amino acids. The V segment lost 3 bases and the J segment 5 bases; nucleotides outside the gene matches: 15. Per germline, CDR1 MNHNS and CDR2 SASEGT. CDR3 residues: CASSEVSVGLGSNNEQFF. CDR3 DNA: TGTGCCAGCAGTGAGGTTTCGGTGGGACTAGGCTCGAACAATGAGCAGTTCTTC.

The rearrangement links TRBV5-1 to TRBJ2-2; D is perhaps TRBD2 (6 bases). Trimming left V 2 bases short and J 7 bases short, with 9 bases between. This CDR3 is built from 13 residues. CDR1 and CDR2 from the germline V gene are SGHRS and YFSETQ. CDR3: CASSLLGGGELFF. The CDR3, as DNA: TGCGCCAGCAGCTTATTGGGAGGCGGGGAGCTGTTTTTT.

This clonotype has at least ten counts. The chain combines TRBV28 with TRBJ1-4; 11 bases align to TRBD1. CDR3 length equals 14 residues. CDR1 MDHEN and CDR2 SYDVKM come from the germline V gene. V dropped 6 bases and J dropped 8; count of bases not matched to a gene: 5. In nucleotides, the CDR3 is TGTGCCAGCAGACGAGGACAGGGGGCGGAAAAACTGTTTTTT. It yields the protein CASRRGQGAEKLFF. The whole variable domain, filled in from reference TRBV28 and TRBJ1-4, reads DVKVTQSSRYLVKRTGEKVFLECVQDMDHENMFWYRQDPGLGLRLIYFSYDVKMKEKGDIPEGYSVSREKKERFSLILESASTNQTSMYLCASRRGQGAEKLFFGSGTQLSVL.

Worth noting for this clonotype: This may arise from a read error, as a much more abundant clone is one base away. This chain links TRBV28 with TRBJ1-1, with a tentative D call TRBD1 (5 bases). Germline V lookup: CDR1 MDHEN, CDR2 SYDVKM. The CDR3 contains 13 residues. The CDR3 DNA sequence: TGTGCCGGGGGGAGGGGCCGGAACACTGAAGCTTCCTTT. Translating gives CAGGRGRNTEASF.